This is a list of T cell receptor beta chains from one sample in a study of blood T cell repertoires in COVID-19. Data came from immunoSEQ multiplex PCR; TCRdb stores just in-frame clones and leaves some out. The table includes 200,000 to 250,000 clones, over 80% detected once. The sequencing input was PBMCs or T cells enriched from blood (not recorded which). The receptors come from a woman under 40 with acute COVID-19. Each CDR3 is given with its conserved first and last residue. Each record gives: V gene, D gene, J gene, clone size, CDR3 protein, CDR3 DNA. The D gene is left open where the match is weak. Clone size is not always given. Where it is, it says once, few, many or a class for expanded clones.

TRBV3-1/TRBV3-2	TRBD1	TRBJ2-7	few	CASSQGTGSSYEQYF	TGTGCCAGCAGCCAAGGGACAGGGAGCTCCTACGAGCAGTACTTC
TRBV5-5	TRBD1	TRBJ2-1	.	CASSLGQGTYNEQFF	TGTGCCAGCAGCTTGGGACAGGGAACCTACAATGAGCAGTTCTTC
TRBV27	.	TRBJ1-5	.	CASSPLVRLSNQPQHF	TGTGCCAGCAGTCCTCTTGTACGGTTGAGCAATCAGCCCCAGCATTTT
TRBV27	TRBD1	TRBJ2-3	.	CASSPSPPLGQGDTQYF	TGTGCCAGCAGCCCAAGTCCCCCCCTGGGACAGGGAGATACGCAGTATTTT
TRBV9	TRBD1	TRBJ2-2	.	CASSVAPGQGDTGELFF	TGTGCCAGCAGCGTAGCACCGGGACAGGGGGACACCGGGGAGCTGTTTTTT
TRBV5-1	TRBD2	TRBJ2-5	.	CASSFLAGAIETQYF	TGCGCCAGCAGCTTTCTAGCGGGGGCCATTGAGACCCAGTACTTC
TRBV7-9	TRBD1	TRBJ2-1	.	CASSLTGDEQFF	TGTGCCAGCAGCCTCACAGGGGATGAGCAGTTCTTC
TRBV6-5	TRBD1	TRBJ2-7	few	CASQSGQNYEQYF	TGTGCCAGCCAGTCGGGACAGAACTACGAGCAGTACTTC
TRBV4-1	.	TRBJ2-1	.	CASSQGEGNEQFF	TGCGCCAGCAGCCAAGGCGAGGGCAATGAGCAGTTCTTC
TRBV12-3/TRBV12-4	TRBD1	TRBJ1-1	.	CASRTGRLPEAFF	TGTGCCAGCAGGACAGGGCGGTTGCCTGAAGCTTTCTTT
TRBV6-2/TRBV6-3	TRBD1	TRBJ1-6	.	CASSPDRGRRNSPLHF	TGTGCCAGCAGCCCGGACAGGGGGCGCAGAAATTCACCCCTCCACTTT
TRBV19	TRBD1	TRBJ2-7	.	CASSIVRTGFYEQYF	TGTGCCAGTAGTATAGTAAGGACAGGGTTCTACGAGCAGTACTTC
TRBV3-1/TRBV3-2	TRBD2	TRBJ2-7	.	CASSQDPSGGEFHEQYF	TGTGCCAGCAGCCAAGATCCCAGCGGGGGGGAATTCCACGAGCAGTACTTC
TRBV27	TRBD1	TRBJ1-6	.	CASSLTGDYNSPLHF	TGTGCCAGCAGCCTGACAGGGGACTATAATTCACCCCTCCACTTT
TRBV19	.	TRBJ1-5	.	CASSLSRGDQPQHF	TGTGCCAGTAGTTTGTCGCGGGGCGATCAGCCCCAGCATTTT
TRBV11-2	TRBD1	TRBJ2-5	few	CASKRQGGETQYF	TGTGCCAGCAAAAGACAGGGTGGAGAGACCCAGTACTTC
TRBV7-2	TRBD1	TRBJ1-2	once	CASSMTGGKGDGYTF	TGTGCCAGCAGCATGACAGGGGGAAAGGGTGATGGCTACACCTTC
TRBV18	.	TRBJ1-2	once	CASSPLKVEGYGYTF	TGTGCCAGCTCACCTCTAAAGGTGGAGGGGTATGGCTACACCTTC
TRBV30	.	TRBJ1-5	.	CAWAHRDDQPQHF	TGTGCCTGGGCCCACAGGGATGATCAGCCCCAGCATTTT
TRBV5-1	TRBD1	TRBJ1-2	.	CASSPSTGDYGYTF	TGCGCCAGCAGCCCTTCGACAGGGGACTATGGCTACACCTTC
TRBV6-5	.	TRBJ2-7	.	CASREGGPYEQYF	TGTGCCAGCAGAGAGGGTGGCCCCTACGAGCAGTACTTC
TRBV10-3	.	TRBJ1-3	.	CAISPFQGSGNTIYF	TGTGCCATCAGTCCTTTTCAGGGGTCTGGAAACACCATATATTTT
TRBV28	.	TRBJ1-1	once	CASSFGLQVEAFF	TGTGCCAGCAGTTTTGGTTTGCAGGTTGAAGCTTTCTTT
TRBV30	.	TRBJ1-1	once	CAWSTRIVEAFF	TGTGCCTGGAGTACGCGAATAGTTGAAGCTTTCTTT
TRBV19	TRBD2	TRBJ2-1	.	CASRPSTSGPGRGNEQFF	TGTGCCAGTAGACCGTCGACTAGCGGGCCCGGGAGGGGAAATGAGCAGTTCTTC
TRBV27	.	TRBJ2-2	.	CASQHGTGELFF	TGTGCCAGCCAACACGGGACCGGGGAGCTGTTTTTT
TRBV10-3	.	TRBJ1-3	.	CAISESNYSGNTIYF	TGTGCCATCAGTGAGTCGAACTACTCTGGAAACACCATATATTTT
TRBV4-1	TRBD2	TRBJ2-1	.	CASSQVTSGENEQFF	TGCGCCAGCAGCCAAGTGACTAGCGGGGAAAATGAGCAGTTCTTC
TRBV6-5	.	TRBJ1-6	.	CASTNRPGESPLHF	TGTGCCAGCACCAACCGGCCAGGGGAATCACCCCTCCACTTT
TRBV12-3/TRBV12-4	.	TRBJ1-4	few	CASSQTGREKLFF	TGTGCCAGCAGTCAGACGGGTCGGGAAAAACTGTTTTTT
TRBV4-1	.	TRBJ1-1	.	CASSSLERSENTEAFF	TGCGCCAGCAGCTCCCTTGAAAGATCAGAGAACACTGAAGCTTTCTTT
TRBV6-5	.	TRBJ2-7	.	CASSYPGTYEQYF	TGTGCCAGCAGTTACCCAGGAACCTACGAGCAGTACTTC
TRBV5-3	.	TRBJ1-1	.	CARTLMGSISEAFF	TGTGCCAGAACCCTAATGGGCTCGATATCTGAAGCTTTCTTT
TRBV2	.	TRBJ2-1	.	CASVKGNEQFF	TGTGCCAGCGTTAAGGGGAATGAGCAGTTCTTC
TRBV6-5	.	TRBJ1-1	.	CASTLEWNRREAFF	TGTGCCAGCACCCTCGAGTGGAACAGACGTGAAGCTTTCTTT
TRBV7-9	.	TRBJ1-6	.	CASSSRFQGSYNSPLHF	TGTGCCAGCAGCTCTAGGTTTCAGGGTTCCTATAATTCACCCCTCCACTTT
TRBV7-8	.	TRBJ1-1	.	CASSLEQGWTEAFF	TGTGCCAGCAGCTTAGAGCAGGGGTGGACTGAAGCTTTCTTT
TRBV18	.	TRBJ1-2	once	CASSPLPGEAYGYTF	TGTGCCAGCTCACCACTCCCGGGGGAAGCCTATGGCTACACCTTC
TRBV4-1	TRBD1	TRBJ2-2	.	CASSQEGFGTGTGELFF	TGCGCCAGCAGCCAAGAAGGTTTCGGGACAGGGACCGGGGAGCTGTTTTTT
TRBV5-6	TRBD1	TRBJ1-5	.	CASSQLGQGGNQPQHF	TGTGCCAGCAGCCAACTCGGACAGGGTGGAAATCAGCCCCAGCATTTT
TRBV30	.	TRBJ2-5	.	CAWSPRPGLPAGAQYF	TGTGCCTGGAGCCCTCGGCCGGGACTTCCCGCCGGGGCCCAGTACTTC
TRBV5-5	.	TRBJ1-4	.	CASSLVSVEKLFF	TGTGCCAGCAGCTTGGTGTCAGTCGAAAAACTGTTTTTT
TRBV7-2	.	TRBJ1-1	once	CASSLGFAGFTEAFF	TGTGCCAGCAGCTTAGGTTTCGCGGGTTTTACTGAAGCTTTCTTT
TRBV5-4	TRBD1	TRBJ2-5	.	CASSNGQGHQETQYF	TGTGCCAGCAGTAACGGACAGGGTCATCAAGAGACCCAGTACTTC
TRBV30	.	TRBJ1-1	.	CAWKARDTEAFF	TGTGCCTGGAAAGCCCGGGACACTGAAGCTTTCTTT
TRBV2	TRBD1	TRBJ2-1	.	CASRGTGGNEQFF	TGTGCCAGCAGGGGGACAGGGGGCAATGAGCAGTTCTTC
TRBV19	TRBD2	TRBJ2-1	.	CASSPVGRLAGGPEQFF	TGTGCCAGTAGTCCTGTTGGGCGGCTAGCGGGGGGGCCTGAGCAGTTCTTC
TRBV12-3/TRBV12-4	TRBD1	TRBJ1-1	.	CASSTPGQPEAFF	TGTGCCAGCAGTACCCCGGGACAGCCTGAAGCTTTCTTT
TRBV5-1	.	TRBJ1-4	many	CASSFGGDGNEKLFF	TGCGCCAGCAGCTTTGGGGGGGACGGTAATGAAAAACTGTTTTTT
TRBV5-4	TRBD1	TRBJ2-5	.	CASSLAVTGEQETQYF	TGTGCCAGCAGCTTGGCCGTGACAGGGGAACAAGAGACCCAGTACTTC
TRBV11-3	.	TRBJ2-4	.	CASSSQTVKNIQYF	TGTGCCAGCAGCTCACAAACAGTTAAAAACATTCAGTACTTC
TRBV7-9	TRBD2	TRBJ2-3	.	CATKRGLAQDTQYF	TGTGCCACCAAAAGGGGACTAGCCCAAGATACGCAGTATTTT